Listed below are T cell receptor beta chains from one sample, sequenced in a study of cytomegalovirus exposure and HLA in healthy donors. The data were produced by immunoSEQ multiplex PCR, yet TCRdb's version contains in-frame clones alone and is incomplete. The sample lists under 200,000 clones, roughly 90% occurring once. The sample consisted of PBMCs. The source is a woman aged 18-35 years in good health and CMV-seropositive. CDR3s include the opening cysteine and the closing phenylalanine or tryptophan. A D gene is named only where the DNA matches it firmly. A row's size may be missing; if present it is once, few, many or a size class.

d_gene	v_gene	j_gene	abundance	CDR3nt	CDR3aa
TRBD2	TRBV5-1	TRBJ2-1	many	TGCGCCAGCAGCTCCCCCGGGACTAGCGGATACAATGAGCAGTTCTTC	CASSSPGTSGYNEQFF
TRBD1	TRBV7-9	TRBJ1-3	NA	TGTGCCAGCAGCTATGGACAGGGTTCAACTGGAAACACCATATATTTT	CASSYGQGSTGNTIYF
NA	TRBV4-1	TRBJ2-3	NA	TGCGCCAGCAGCCAAGACACAGGGCGTGGGTATACGCAGTATTTT	CASSQDTGRGYTQYF
NA	TRBV5-4	TRBJ2-7	NA	TGTGCCAGCAGCTTGCCAGGGGACCCCTACGAGCAGTACTTC	CASSLPGDPYEQYF
NA	TRBV5-4	TRBJ2-3	NA	TGTGCCAGCAGCTTGTCAGGAACAGATACGCAGTATTTT	CASSLSGTDTQYF
TRBD2	TRBV27	TRBJ2-7	NA	TGTGCCAGCAGTTCCCCAGCGGGGAGCTCCTACGAGCAGTACTTC	CASSSPAGSSYEQYF
TRBD1	TRBV4-1	TRBJ1-5	NA	TGCGCCAGCAGCCGAGAGGCGGACAGGGGGTTTCAGCCCCAGCATTTT	CASSREADRGFQPQHF
TRBD1	TRBV19	TRBJ1-1	NA	TGTGCCAGTATGGCGGCAGGGGGTTCTGAAGCTTTCTTT	CASMAAGGSEAFF
NA	TRBV7-9	TRBJ1-1	NA	TGTGCCAGCAGCTTAGTAATGAACACTGAAGCTTTCTTT	CASSLVMNTEAFF
NA	TRBV15	TRBJ2-5	NA	TGTGCCACCAGCAGAGATTGGAACAGCCAAGAGACCCAGTACTTC	CATSRDWNSQETQYF
TRBD2	TRBV2	TRBJ2-4	NA	TGTGCCGGACTAGATGGGGGAATAGCCAAAAACATTCAGTACTTC	CAGLDGGIAKNIQYF
TRBD1	TRBV29-1	TRBJ1-1	once	TGCAGCGCAGGGGGACAGCTGAACACTGAAGCTTTCTTT	CSAGGQLNTEAFF
NA	TRBV11-2	TRBJ2-2	NA	TGTGCCAGCAGCTTAGATTACTTATCGATCGCGAACACCGGGGAGCTGTTTTTT	CASSLDYLSIANTGELFF
NA	TRBV29-1	TRBJ2-7	NA	TGCAGCGTTAAACAGGGACCACCCGGAAGGGAGCAGTACTTC	CSVKQGPPGREQYF
NA	TRBV12-5	TRBJ2-5	NA	TGTGCTAGTGGTCGCACGGAGGAGACCCAGTACTTC	CASGRTEETQYF
NA	TRBV30	TRBJ1-4	NA	TGTGCCTGGAGCCTTAATGAAAAACTGTTTTTT	CAWSLNEKLFF
NA	TRBV2	TRBJ2-7	NA	TGTGCCAGCAGCAACGAACTGGACAACTCCTACGAGCAGTACTTC	CASSNELDNSYEQYF
NA	TRBV7-3	TRBJ2-2	NA	TGTGCCAGCAGTCAAGGGAGTAACCCCGGGGAGCTGTTTTTT	CASSQGSNPGELFF
NA	TRBV20-1	TRBJ2-1	NA	TGCAGTGCGGAACTAGGCGATGAGCAGTTCTTC	CSAELGDEQFF
TRBD2	TRBV4-2	TRBJ2-3	NA	TGTGCCAGCAGCCCTTCGGGCGGGAGGGCCACAGATACGCAGTATTTT	CASSPSGGRATDTQYF
NA	TRBV7-9	TRBJ2-3	NA	TGTGCCAGCAGCCCCTTGGGCACCACAGATACGCAGTATTTT	CASSPLGTTDTQYF
NA	TRBV5-4	TRBJ1-1	NA	TGTGCCAGCAGCTTGGAACAGATGAACACTGAAGCTTTCTTT	CASSLEQMNTEAFF
TRBD2	TRBV15	TRBJ2-5	NA	TGTGCCACCAGCAGAGTCTTACTAGCGGGGTCTATGGTGACCCAGTACTTC	CATSRVLLAGSMVTQYF
NA	TRBV5-1	TRBJ1-1	NA	TGCGCCAGCAGCGACCGGACAGACAACACTGAAGCTTTCTTT	CASSDRTDNTEAFF
NA	TRBV7-7	TRBJ2-4	NA	TGTGCTAGCAGCTTGGGGAGGGGGAACATTCAGTACTTC	CASSLGRGNIQYF
TRBD2	TRBV6-1	TRBJ2-3	NA	TGTGCCAGCAGTGACCTAGCGGGAGTCCCAGATACGCAGTATTTT	CASSDLAGVPDTQYF
TRBD1	TRBV4-2	TRBJ2-7	NA	TGTGCCAGCAGCCAAGGGGGACCCGGGACAGGGGGCTACGAGCAGTACTTC	CASSQGGPGTGGYEQYF
NA	TRBV2	TRBJ1-5	NA	TGTGCCAGCAGTGCGACAGTAGATCAGCCCCAGCATTTT	CASSATVDQPQHF
NA	TRBV7-3	TRBJ2-2	NA	TGTGCCAGCAGCGGCCAGGGTACCGGGGAGCTGTTTTTT	CASSGQGTGELFF
TRBD2	TRBV6-1	TRBJ2-7	NA	TGTGCCAGCCTCGACGGGAGGATCTCCTACGAGCAGTACTTC	CASLDGRISYEQYF
TRBD1	TRBV5-1	TRBJ1-1	NA	TGCGCCAGCAGCTCGCCGACAGGGGTAAACACTGAAGCTTTCTTT	CASSSPTGVNTEAFF
TRBD2	TRBV5-6	TRBJ2-5	NA	TGTGCCAGCAGACTAGCGGGACTAGGGGAGACCCAGTACTTC	CASRLAGLGETQYF
NA	TRBV12-5	TRBJ2-3	NA	TGTGCTAGTGGATCCCGCGGGACCACAGACACAGATACGCAGTATTTT	CASGSRGTTDTDTQYF
TRBD2	TRBV28	TRBJ2-7	NA	TGTGCCAGCAGTTTTTTAGCGGGAGGGTACTACGAGCAGTACTTC	CASSFLAGGYYEQYF
NA	TRBV27	TRBJ2-7	NA	TGTGCCAGCGCGACGACGGGACACACTTTGTACGAGCAGTACTTC	CASATTGHTLYEQYF
NA	TRBV28	TRBJ2-4	once	TGTGCCATCCAGCCCGGGGTCCTAGCCAAAAACATTCAGTACTTC	CAIQPGVLAKNIQYF
TRBD1	TRBV6-5	TRBJ1-4	NA	TGTGCCAGCAGTTACTTATCGGACAGGGGGCAAAAACTGTTTTTT	CASSYLSDRGQKLFF
TRBD1	TRBV7-3	TRBJ1-1	few	TGTGCCAGCAGCCTATGGACAGGGAGGGAAGCTTTCTTT	CASSLWTGREAFF
NA	TRBV7-6	TRBJ1-4	NA	TGTGCCAGCAGCACTCGCGGGCCCACTAATGAAAAACTGTTTTTT	CASSTRGPTNEKLFF
NA	TRBV19	TRBJ1-2	NA	TGTGCCAGTAGTCTAACCGGGGAACGTCGTGATGGCTACACCTTC	CASSLTGERRDGYTF
TRBD2	TRBV2	TRBJ2-7	NA	TGTGCCAGCAGTAGGGAGGGCTACGAGCAGTACTTC	CASSREGYEQYF
NA	TRBV9	TRBJ1-4	once	TGTGCCAGCAGCGGCACAGGAGCAACTAATGAAAAACTGTTTTTT	CASSGTGATNEKLFF
TRBD2	TRBV11-3	TRBJ2-7	NA	TGTGCCAGCAGCTTAGAGGGGCTAGCGGGAGTCTACGAGCAGTACTTC	CASSLEGLAGVYEQYF
NA	TRBV4-3	TRBJ2-3	NA	TGCGCCAGCAGCCAAACTTGGGTGCCAGGAAGCACAGATACGCAGTATTTT	CASSQTWVPGSTDTQYF
TRBD2	TRBV11-3	TRBJ2-3	NA	TGTGCCAGCACCCTCGGGTTGACTAGCGGGAACACAGATACGCAGTATTTT	CASTLGLTSGNTDTQYF
NA	TRBV29-1	TRBJ2-7	NA	TGCAGCGTTGTCGGACAGTCTCTTGAGCAGTACTTC	CSVVGQSLEQYF